This T cell receptor beta chain was captured in a study of cytomegalovirus exposure and HLA in healthy donors. This clone was found a few times. Its antigen is unknown. Germline is not matched at one junction end, which may reflect a read error. The PCR contained 60 Vbeta and 13 Jbeta primers. Data came from immunoSEQ multiplex PCR; TCRdb stores just in-frame clones and leaves some out. Found here are 85,000 to 120,000 clones, over 65% of them singletons; the top ten hold 2.6%. CDR1 is SEHNR and CDR2 is FQNEAQ in the germline V gene (reference sequence). The CDR3 length is 14 residues. Points from the study as a whole: Both high specificity and high sensitivity reportedly marked the classifier's diagnosis of cytomegalovirus status.

This clonotype originated in a middle-aged man in good health and CMV-seronegative. This chain links TRBV7-9 with TRBJ1-5; D not resolved. The sequencing input was PBMCs. CDR3 nucleotide sequence: TGTTCCAGCAGCTTGTTCGGGATCGGTCAGCCCCAGCATTTT. This codes for CSSSLFGIGQPQHF. The variable domain in full, with the rest retrieved from reference TRBV7-9 and TRBJ1-5, is DTGVSQNPRHKITKRGQNVTFRCDPISEHNRLYWYRQTLGQGPEFLTYFQNEAQLEKSRLLSDRFSAERPKGSFSTLEIQRTEQGDSAMYLCSSSLFGIGQPQHFGDGTRLSIL.